The next 21 T cell receptor beta chains were all read from a single sample in a study of OX40 agonist ivuxolimab in advanced cancers. Here immunoSEQ multiplex PCR was the method, and the copy in TCRdb shows in-frame clones only, minus some. The top ten clones hold about 6% of a sample with 45,000 to 65,000 clones, approximately 80% of them seen once. This specimen was CD4+ or CD8+ T cells sorted from blood, taken in a trial of the OX40 agonist ivuxolimab. The receptors originated from an adult with an advanced solid tumor such as melanoma, head and neck, liver or kidney cancer.

The V gene is TRBV7-2, the J gene TRBJ1-2, with TRBD1 as a possible D gene (6 bases). This CDR3 region has 14 residues. V was pared by 1 base and J by 5 bases, with 11 bases between. Germline CDR1 SGHTA, CDR2 FQGNSA. The CDR3 is CASSLGRGAYGYTF. The CDR3, as DNA: TGTGCCAGCAGCTTAGGTCGGGGGGCGTATGGCTACACCTTC.

The chain recombines TRBV11-3 with TRBJ2-1; 7 bases are a match to TRBD1. The CDR3 is 16 residues long. V shed 1 base and J 7 bases; nucleotides not matched to a gene: 10. Germline values: CDR1 SGHNT, CDR2 YENEEA. Written as DNA, the CDR3 is TGTGCCAGCAGCTTAGGGAAGGGGGCGTCGCGGAATGAGCAGTTCTTC. Translation gives CASSLGKGASRNEQFF.

The V and J genes are TRBV19 and TRBJ1-6; no clear D. Trimming removed 4 bases from V and 0 bases from J, with 10 bases in between. This CDR3 is 16 amino acids long. The germline CDR1 and CDR2 sequences are LNHDA and SQIVND (reference sequence). CDR3 sequence (DNA): TGTGCCAGTAGTAGGACTGGTAACTCCTATAATTCACCCCTCCACTTT. Protein: CASSRTGNSYNSPLHF.

This clone has only one observation. The chain's CDR3 is CASSLQGPQGEQYF. The CDR3 DNA is TGTGCCAGCAGCCTCCAGGGCCCCCAAGGCGAGCAGTACTTC. This chain joins TRBV28 and TRBJ2-7; maybe TRBD1 (5 bases). The CDR3 sequence is 14 residues long. Trimming shortened V by 6 bases and J by 6 bases, and 18 bases separated the two germline ends. Germline CDR1 reads MDHEN; CDR2 reads SYDVKM.

This chain connects TRBV2 to TRBJ2-2; D is possibly TRBD2 (5 bases). Between the trimmed V and J ends, which lost 8 bases and 3 bases, there was a span of 10 bases. The CDR3 runs 13 residues. CDR1 is SNHLY and CDR2 is FYNNEI in the germline V gene. The CDR3 reads CASAGEHTGELFF. CDR3 nucleotide sequence: TGTGCCAGCGCCGGGGAGCACACCGGGGAGCTGTTTTTT.

This clone has only a few counts. This sequence joins TRBV6-6 and TRBJ2-7, with 12 bases fitting TRBD1. This CDR3 is 16 amino acids long. The V gene's germline CDR1 is MNHNY and CDR2 SVGAGI (reference sequence). Trimming cost V 5 bases and J 4 bases; bases outside gene matches: 9. CDR3 protein: CASSPPGQGAKYEQYF. CDR3 in DNA: TGTGCCAGCAGTCCGCCGGGACAGGGGGCTAAGTACGAGCAGTACTTC.

The rearrangement joins TRBV5-6 to TRBJ1-2; 9 bases fit TRBD1. Trimming took 0 bases from V and 6 from J; bases not matched to a gene: 0. Germline CDR1 is SGHDT and CDR2 is YYEEEE. The CDR3 is 13 amino acids. CDR3 amino acids: CASSLDRGHGYTF. The DNA for the CDR3 is TGTGCCAGCAGCTTGGACAGGGGGCATGGCTACACCTTC.

The chain links TRBV15 to TRBJ2-5; D gene uncertain. Trimming pared 5 bases from V and 5 bases from J, leaving 21 bases between. This CDR3 comprises 16 residues. CDR1 is LNHNV, CDR2 YYDKDF, per germline (reference sequence). CDR3 bases: TGTGCCACCAGCTCCCGGCAGGAACTCCTAGGCGAGACCCAGTACTTC. Protein product: CATSSRQELLGETQYF.

V and J are TRBV6-5 and TRBJ2-1; 9 bases map to TRBD2. Unmatched junction bases numbered 8, after V lost 7 bases and J lost 4 bases. The CDR3 extends over 15 amino acids. From germline, CDR1 is MNHEY and CDR2 SVGAGI. The CDR3 here is CASTTGSGGYNEQFF. The CDR3 DNA follows: TGTGCCAGCACCACGGGTAGCGGGGGATACAATGAGCAGTTCTTC.

This clone was seen just once. The V and J genes are TRBV6-1 and TRBJ1-1; D not certain. Germline V CDR1 and CDR2: MNHNS, SASEGT. The CDR3 has 15 amino acids. V lost 2 bases and J 0 bases, leaving 10 bases between the germline ends. The CDR3 DNA reads as TGTGCCAGCAGTGAAACCGGACGGATGAACACTGAAGCTTTCTTT. Protein sequence: CASSETGRMNTEAFF.

The J gene is TRBJ2-1, the V gene TRBV6-1; 7 nucleotides align to TRBD1. J was trimmed by 0 bases and V by 5 bases; bases with no gene match: 10. This CDR3 is 17 amino acids long. Germline V gives CDR1 MNHNS, CDR2 SASEGT. CDR3 amino acids: CASSQVTGKSSYNEQFF. CDR3 in DNA: TGTGCCAGCAGTCAAGTGACAGGGAAGAGCTCCTACAATGAGCAGTTCTTC.

J is TRBJ1-1 and V is TRBV4-3, with 7 bases identical to TRBD1. The CDR3 totals 19 residues. Germline V gene data show CDR1 as LGHNA and CDR2 as YSLEER. After removal of 0 bases from V and 5 bases from J, the junction contained 18 bases not matched to a gene. The CDR3 loop reads CASSQDIPGRTGLRTEAFF. The CDR3 bases are TGCGCCAGCAGCCAAGATATTCCTGGACGGACAGGATTGAGAACTGAAGCTTTCTTT.

The chain combines TRBV18 with TRBJ1-4; D is perhaps TRBD1 (5 bases). CDR1 is KGHSH and CDR2 is LQKENI in the germline V gene. CDR3 size: 16 residues. Trimming pared 4 bases from V and 10 bases from J, leaving 22 bases between. In DNA form, the CDR3 reads TGTGCCAGCTCACTGGATCAGGGACTTAAAAGAGGAAAACTGTTTTTT. This codes for CASSLDQGLKRGKLFF. The variable domain in full, with the rest retrieved from reference TRBV18 and TRBJ1-4, is NAGVMQNPRHLVRRRGQEARLRCSPMKGHSHVYWYRQLPEEGLKFMVYLQKENIIDESGMPKERFSAEFPKEGPSILRIQQVVRGDSAAYFCASSLDQGLKRGKLFFGSGTQLSVL.

The chain has TRBV19 and TRBJ2-1; possible D gene TRBD1, 6 bases. The CDR3 extends over 12 amino acids. Germline CDR1 LNHDA, CDR2 SQIVND (reference sequence). The ends were cut back, 3 bases at V and 11 bases at J, with 11 bases in the middle. The CDR3 nucleotides are TGTGCCAGTAGTATCGACAGGACAAAGCAGTTCTTC. It encodes CASSIDRTKQFF.

The chain links TRBV4-2 to TRBJ1-2; unclear D gene. CDR3 length: 15 amino acids. Germline V lookup: CDR1 LGHNA, CDR2 YNFKEQ. Trimming shortened V by 5 bases and J by 4 bases, and 17 bases separated the two germline ends. CDR3 in DNA: TGTGCCAGCAGCGAAGTTGGCGATTGGGGCTATGGCTACACCTTC. Amino acid sequence: CASSEVGDWGYGYTF.

The chain joins TRBV19 to TRBJ2-1; TRBD1 matches 9 bases. Germline V gene data show CDR1 as LNHDA and CDR2 as SQIVND (reference sequence). V lost 4 bases and J lost 5; bases outside the gene matches: 6. There are 15 residues in the CDR3. CDR3 amino acids: CASSTTGGGNNEQFF. CDR3 bases: TGTGCCAGTAGTACGACAGGGGGGGGGAACAATGAGCAGTTCTTC.

The chain links TRBV11-2 to TRBJ1-3; D unresolved. Trimming took off 0 bases at V and 5 bases at J, with 2 bases between the two ends. CDR1 SGHAT and CDR2 FQNNGV come from the germline V gene. The CDR3 length is 12 residues. CDR3 sequence reads: CASSLERNTIYF. CDR3 nucleotide sequence: TGTGCCAGCAGCTTAGAGCGAAACACCATATATTTT.

V is TRBV18 and J is TRBJ2-2; TRBD1 matches at 9 bases. This CDR3 has 16 amino acids. CDR1 and CDR2 (germline): KGHSH, LQKENI. V lost 4 bases and J lost 6; bases outside the gene matches: 9. The CDR3 DNA reads as TGTGCCAGCTCACTAGGGACAGGGCGAAGCCCCGGGGAGCTGTTTTTT. Its protein is CASSLGTGRSPGELFF.

This clone was counted only a few times. The chain is built from TRBV2 and TRBJ1-2; D call uncertain. The germline V gene encodes CDR1 SNHLY and CDR2 FYNNEI. The V and J ends lost 0 bases and 4 bases respectively, with 9 bases between them. The CDR3 is 14 amino acids. CDR3 sequence reads: CASSEARPFYGYTF. The CDR3 region has the DNA TGTGCCAGCAGTGAAGCGAGGCCGTTCTATGGCTACACCTTC.

The gene calls are TRBV15 and TRBJ2-2; 11 bases map to TRBD1. CDR3 length: 17 residues. After removal of 3 bases from V and 6 bases from J, the junction contained 9 bases not matched to a gene. CDR1 LNHNV and CDR2 YYDKDF come from the germline V gene (reference sequence). As DNA, the CDR3 is TGTGCCACCAGCAGGTTATCGGGACAGGGGGGTCCCGGGGAGCTGTTTTTT. This gives the protein CATSRLSGQGGPGELFF.

The chain has TRBV28 and TRBJ2-7; 7 bases align to TRBD2. With V trimmed by 2 bases and J by 4 bases, 2 bases remained unmatched. The V gene's germline CDR1 is MDHEN and CDR2 SYDVKM. This CDR3 spans 13 amino acids. CDR3 sequence: CASSLHGGYEQYF. The DNA for the CDR3 is TGTGCCAGCAGTTTACACGGGGGGTACGAGCAGTACTTC.